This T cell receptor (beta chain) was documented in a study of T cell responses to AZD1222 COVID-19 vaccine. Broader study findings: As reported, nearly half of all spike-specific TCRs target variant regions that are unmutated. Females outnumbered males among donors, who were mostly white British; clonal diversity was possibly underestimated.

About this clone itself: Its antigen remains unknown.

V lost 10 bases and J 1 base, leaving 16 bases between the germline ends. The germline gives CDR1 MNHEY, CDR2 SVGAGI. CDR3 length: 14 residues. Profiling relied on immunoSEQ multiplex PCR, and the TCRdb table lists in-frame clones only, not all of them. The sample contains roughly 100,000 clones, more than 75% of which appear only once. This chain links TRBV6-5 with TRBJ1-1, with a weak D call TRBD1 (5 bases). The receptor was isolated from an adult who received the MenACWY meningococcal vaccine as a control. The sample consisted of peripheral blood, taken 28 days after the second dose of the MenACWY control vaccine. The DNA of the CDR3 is TGTGCCACCAGGGCGCGTAGCCCGAACACTGAAGCTTTCTTT. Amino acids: CATRARSPNTEAFF.